This TCR beta chain was captured by sequencing in a study of radiotherapy plus CTLA-4 blockade in lung cancer. Germline CDR1 and CDR2: SGHTA and FQGNSA. This CDR3 is 14 amino acids long. Patients in the study, people with chemo-refractory metastatic non-small-cell lung cancer, received focal radiation plus ipilimumab CTLA-4 blockade. As for this clone: Its antigen is not known.

Study-level results: TCR clones originating in tumors grew in number in blood after radiotherapy plus ipilimumab.

Clones were read by immunoSEQ multiplex PCR, and TCRdb kept only the in-frame ones, dropping some. The table includes roughly 80,000 clones, roughly 80% detected once. This chain links TRBV7-2 with TRBJ2-5; possibly TRBD2 for D (7 bases). The last part of the DNA fits TRBJ2-7 better; the J call may be wrong. This receptor was obtained from a human donor with non-small cell lung cancer whose response to radiotherapy plus ipilimumab could not be evaluated. The sample in question was peripheral blood, obtained from a patient treated with radiotherapy plus ipilimumab. The CDR3 DNA reads TGTGCCAGCAGCTTAAGGGGGAGGGAGGGCGAGCAGTACTTC. Residues: CASSLRGREGEQYF.